These T cell receptor beta chains were read from a single sample in a study of PD-L1 blockade in urothelial cancer. Measured with immunoSEQ multiplex PCR; TCRdb has only the in-frame clones, and not every one. In the table there are tens of thousands of clones, approximately 90% of which are singletons. The sequenced sample was PBMCs, obtained around atezolizumab (anti-PD-L1) treatment. The receptors shown here come from a man aged 60 to 69 with urothelial cancer. The CDR3 runs from the conserved cysteine through the conserved F or W. A D gene is named only where the DNA matches it firmly. A row's size may be missing; if present it is once, few, many or a size class.

size	J	D	V	DNA	CDR3
-	TRBJ1-1	-	TRBV9	TGTGCCAGCAGCGCGCTCACGGGAAAAGCTTTCTTT	CASSALTGKAFF
once	TRBJ2-5	-	TRBV2	TGTGCCAGCAGTGACGTGACAGCGCAAGGGACCCAGTACTTC	CASSDVTAQGTQYF
-	TRBJ1-1	TRBD1	TRBV28	TGTGCCAGCAGCAAGACAGGGGGCAACACTGAAGCTTTCTTT	CASSKTGGNTEAFF
-	TRBJ1-2	-	TRBV30	TGTGCCTGGAGTGTACTGGGCCCAGGTATAACCTTC	CAWSVLGPGITF
-	TRBJ2-5	-	TRBV10-3	TGTGCCATCAGTGGTAGTCCGGGACAAGAAGAGACCCAGTACTTC	CAISGSPGQEETQYF
-	TRBJ2-7	-	TRBV11-3	TGTGCCAGCAGCACCCCGGGGTCACCTCAGTACTTC	CASSTPGSPQYF
-	TRBJ1-5	-	TRBV2	TGTGCCAGCAGTGACACGAGGGGGAGTCAGCCCCAGCATTTT	CASSDTRGSQPQHF
-	TRBJ2-7	TRBD2	TRBV2	TGTGCCAGCAATCCTGCGGGAGGGACAGTATACGAGCAGTACTTC	CASNPAGGTVYEQYF
-	TRBJ2-3	-	TRBV11-3	TGTGCCAGCAGCTTCTTGGATACGCAGTATTTT	CASSFLDTQYF
-	TRBJ1-4	-	TRBV7-6	TGTGCCAGCAGCTTAGGGCTACAGGGAAGGACTGAAAAACTGTTTTTT	CASSLGLQGRTEKLFF
-	TRBJ1-1	-	TRBV5-1	TGCGCCAGCACCTTGGGGTACAGTCTGAACACTGAAGCTTTCTTT	CASTLGYSLNTEAFF
-	TRBJ2-2	TRBD1	TRBV5-1	TGCGCCAGCAGCTTAACAGGGGGTAACACCGGGGAGCTGTTTTTT	CASSLTGGNTGELFF
-	TRBJ2-3	-	TRBV5-4	TGTGCCAGCAGCTTGAAGACAATCGGTGGCGCAGATACGCAGTATTTT	CASSLKTIGGADTQYF
-	TRBJ1-1	TRBD1	TRBV5-4	TGTGCCAGCAGCCCTGACAGGGGGCGGCATCAGAGGGCTTTCTTT	CASSPDRGRHQRAFF
-	TRBJ2-7	-	TRBV21-1	TGTGCCACCGAAAAAGTTAACCCGATATGTCAGGCGCCCTACGAGCAGTACTTC	CATEKVNPICQAPYEQYF
-	TRBJ2-5	TRBD2	TRBV28	TGTGCCAGCAGTTTTTCCGGGACTACTGAGACCCAGTACTTC	CASSFSGTTETQYF
-	TRBJ2-7	TRBD1	TRBV5-1	TGCGCCAGCAAAGAGGGGACAGGGGCGGACGAGCAGTACTTC	CASKEGTGADEQYF
-	TRBJ2-3	-	TRBV30	TGTGCCTGGAGCATCGACTCCGGTACGCAGTATTTT	CAWSIDSGTQYF
few	TRBJ1-3	-	TRBV6-5	TGTGCCGCCATCGGGTCTGGAAACACCATATATTTT	CAAIGSGNTIYF
-	TRBJ1-5	TRBD1	TRBV6-1	TGTGCCAGCAGTGAAGGAGGGGGCCCCAATCAGCCCCAGCATTTT	CASSEGGGPNQPQHF
-	TRBJ2-3	-	TRBV19	TGTGCCAGTACCGGGTCGAGCCTTACCACAGATACGCAGTATTTT	CASTGSSLTTDTQYF
-	TRBJ2-7	TRBD2	TRBV7-2	TGTGCCAGCAGCGGACAAGGGACGGGGGGGCTCTACGAGCAGTACTTC	CASSGQGTGGLYEQYF
few	TRBJ1-2	-	TRBV10-1	TGCGCCAGCAGTGCTAACAGGGCCGGGGTTGGCTACACCTTC	CASSANRAGVGYTF
-	TRBJ2-4	-	TRBV28	TGTGCCAGCTGTATTGAGGCCAAAAACATTCAGTACTTC	CASCIEAKNIQYF
-	TRBJ2-1	TRBD2	TRBV11-2	TGTGCCAGCAGCGACGGACTAGCCCCCGAGCAGTTCTTC	CASSDGLAPEQFF
-	TRBJ1-3	-	TRBV27	TGTGCCAGCAGTTCAGGGGTTGGAAACACCATATATTTT	CASSSGVGNTIYF
once	TRBJ2-5	TRBD1	TRBV29-1	TGCAGCGTTGACCAGGACAGGGTGAGCCAAGAGACCCAGTACTTC	CSVDQDRVSQETQYF
-	TRBJ2-7	TRBD1	TRBV9	TGTGCCAGCAGCGTAGCGGGACAGGAGTTTGGCGAGCAGTACTTC	CASSVAGQEFGEQYF
-	TRBJ2-7	TRBD2	TRBV27	TGTGCCAGCAGTTCTAGCAGACTAGCGGGAGGGCTGTACTTC	CASSSSRLAGGLYF
-	TRBJ1-4	-	TRBV6-6	TGTGCCAGCAGTTTACAAGCAACTAATGAAAAACTGTTTTTT	CASSLQATNEKLFF
-	TRBJ1-3	-	TRBV7-2	TGTGCCAGCAGCTTAGATCGTGTCGACTTCTCTGGAAACACCATATATTTT	CASSLDRVDFSGNTIYF
-	TRBJ2-5	TRBD2	TRBV18	TGTGCCAGCTCACCGGCGGGGGGGCGAGAGACCCAGTACTTC	CASSPAGGRETQYF
-	TRBJ1-1	TRBD1	TRBV4-3	TGCGCCAGCAGCCAAGCAGACAGGGCGAACACTGAAGCTTTCTTT	CASSQADRANTEAFF
-	TRBJ2-3	TRBD1	TRBV9	TGTGCCAGCAGCGGGACAGGGGGCCCGCTTAATACGCAGTATTTT	CASSGTGGPLNTQYF
-	TRBJ2-5	-	TRBV28	TGTGCCAGCAGTTTAGTGACAGGAACCGAGACCCAGTACTTC	CASSLVTGTETQYF
few	TRBJ1-4	-	TRBV16	TGTGCCAGCAGCCACCCTCCCGGGACTAATGAAAAACTGTTTTTT	CASSHPPGTNEKLFF
-	TRBJ1-3	-	TRBV2	TGTGCCAGCAGTGAGGACACGGGAAACACCATATATTTT	CASSEDTGNTIYF
-	TRBJ2-3	TRBD2	TRBV11-2	TGTGCCAGCAGCCCCAGCGGGGGGGCCCTGAATACGCAGTATTTT	CASSPSGGALNTQYF
-	TRBJ1-4	-	TRBV5-1	TGCGCCAGCAGCACCGACTTAGCGACTAATGAAAAACTGTTTTTT	CASSTDLATNEKLFF
once	TRBJ2-3	-	TRBV27	TGTGCCAGCAGTTTATCGGCACTAACCACGCAGTATTTT	CASSLSALTTQYF
-	TRBJ1-4	TRBD1	TRBV28	TGTGCCAGCAGCTCGGACAGGGAGGGGACTAATGAAAAACTGTTTTTT	CASSSDREGTNEKLFF
-	TRBJ1-3	-	TRBV18	TGTGCCAGCTCACCAGTGAGCTCCCACTCTGGAAACACCATATATTTT	CASSPVSSHSGNTIYF
-	TRBJ2-5	TRBD1	TRBV18	TGTGCCAGCTCACGGGACAGGGGGCAAGAGACCCAGTACTTC	CASSRDRGQETQYF
once	TRBJ2-3	TRBD1	TRBV19	TGTGCCAGTACCCCATTGACAGGGGGCCGCCCAGATACGCAGTATTTT	CASTPLTGGRPDTQYF
-	TRBJ2-7	-	TRBV6-1	TGTGCCAGCAGGCCAGGGTTAGGGTACGAGCAGTACTTC	CASRPGLGYEQYF
-	TRBJ2-1	TRBD1	TRBV7-6	TGTGCCAGCAAACCGGGACAGGCCTACAATGAGCAGTTCTTC	CASKPGQAYNEQFF
-	TRBJ1-3	-	TRBV5-5	TGTGCCAGCAGCTTAACAGCAGGCTCTGGAAACACCATATATTTT	CASSLTAGSGNTIYF
-	TRBJ1-1	-	TRBV5-6	TGTGCCAGCAGCTCCGACACGAACACTGAAGCTTTCTTT	CASSSDTNTEAFF
-	TRBJ1-6	-	TRBV6-5	TGTGCCAGCAGTTACGGAACAGGGTTTTCCTCACCCCTCCACTTT	CASSYGTGFSSPLHF
-	TRBJ2-5	-	TRBV28	TGTGCAACGGCACTAGGAAGGCGAGAGACCCAGTACTTC	CATALGRRETQYF
-	TRBJ2-1	TRBD2	TRBV2	TGTGCCAGCAGTGGGACTAGCGGGAGTAATGAGCAGTTCTTC	CASSGTSGSNEQFF
-	TRBJ1-2	TRBD1	TRBV10-3	TGTGCCATCAGTGGGACAGGGGGGGACTATGGCTACACCTTC	CAISGTGGDYGYTF
-	TRBJ2-3	TRBD2	TRBV5-5	TGTGCCAGCAGCCTGAGACGGACTAGCTCGGGGGATACGCAGTATTTT	CASSLRRTSSGDTQYF
-	TRBJ1-1	-	TRBV7-9	TGTGCCAGCAGCTCGGGGGGCAGTATGAACACTGAAGCTTTCTTT	CASSSGGSMNTEAFF
-	TRBJ2-5	-	TRBV5-4	TGTGCCAGCAGCGGGCGTCCGTACCAAGAGACCCAGTACTTC	CASSGRPYQETQYF
once	TRBJ2-5	-	TRBV6-5	TGTGCCAGCAGCCTGGGACTCTGGGAGACCCAGTACTTC	CASSLGLWETQYF
-	TRBJ1-1	-	TRBV5-4	TGTGCCAGCAGCTCCGTACAGGGGAACACTGAAGCTTTCTTT	CASSSVQGNTEAFF
-	TRBJ2-5	-	TRBV7-7	TGTGCCAGCAGTCTCTCCGACCTACAGGGCGGTGAGACCCAGTACTTC	CASSLSDLQGGETQYF